This T cell receptor beta chain was observed in a study of Ad26.COV2.S vaccination and SARS-CoV-2 variants. The wider study: Ad26.COV2.S given intramuscularly, once or twice 56 days apart.

Treatment specified: some 20 received Ad26.COV2.S at low or high dose, single or two shots; roughly 5 received placebo; per-sample allocation not given. All samples were drawn on day 63, counting from the first vaccine or placebo injection. An adult aged 18-55 years in Boston served as the donor. The CDR3 has 15 residues. CDR1 SEHNR and CDR2 FQNEAQ come from the germline V gene (reference sequence). With 4 bases clipped from V and 3 bases from J, the junction kept 6 bases outside the gene matches. Profiling relied on immunoSEQ multiplex PCR, and the TCRdb table lists in-frame clones only, not all of them. The table lists hundreds of thousands of clones, 85% to 90% of them singletons, with about 5% in the top ten.

Sequenced material: peripheral blood, taken in a trial of Ad26.COV2.S vaccine versus placebo. The clonotype comes from a person between 18 and 65 years old who received the Ad26.COV2.S COVID-19 vaccine or a placebo. The V and J genes are TRBV7-9 and TRBJ1-1; 9 nucleotides align to TRBD1. Written as DNA, the CDR3 is TGTGCCAGCAGCTCCACGTGGGACAGGGACACTGAAGCTTTCTTT. This translates into CASSSTWDRDTEAFF. Filled out from reference TRBV7-9 and TRBJ1-1, the complete variable domain reads DTGVSQNPRHKITKRGQNVTFRCDPISEHNRLYWYRQTLGQGPEFLTYFQNEAQLEKSRLLSDRFSAERPKGSFSTLEIQRTEQGDSAMYLCASSSTWDRDTEAFFGQGTRLTVV.